The 10 T cell receptor beta chains below all came from one sample that was sequenced in a study of T cell changes during pregnancy in multiple sclerosis. This table comes from immunoSEQ multiplex PCR, and its TCRdb copy is limited to in-frame clones, with some not included. Found here are under 25,000 clones, 86% of them singletons; the top ten hold around an eighth. Sequencing used CD8+ T cells from peripheral blood mononuclear cells, obtained in the first trimester of pregnancy. These receptors were obtained from a female donor in good health, enrolled as a control in a pregnancy study.

In this sample, this clone turned up once. The chain combines TRBV19 with TRBJ2-5, with TRBD1 matching over 11 bases. The DNA matches TRBJ2-7 better at its end, which makes the J call doubtful. CDR3 length: 14 residues. Germline CDR1 reads LNHDA; CDR2 reads SQIVND (reference sequence). CDR3 DNA sequence: TGTGCCAGTAGTATCGGGACAGGGGGCTACGAGCAGTACTTC. As protein: CASSIGTGGYEQYF.

On this clone: The junction differs from germline at one of its ends, possibly a read error. The V call is TRBV30, the J call TRBJ1-4, with 9 bases identical to TRBD1. Germline V gives CDR1 GTSNPN, CDR2 SVGIG (reference sequence). The CDR3 spans 12 residues. DNA for the CDR3: TGTGCCGGGACAGGGCCCCCCGAAAAGCTGTTTTTT. It specifies CAGTGPPEKLFF.

This rearrangement joins TRBV6-4 to TRBJ2-3, with TRBD2 matching 8 bases. Germline CDR1 is MRHNA and CDR2 is SNTAGT. This CDR3 contains 15 residues. J was trimmed by 3 bases and V by 2 bases; bases with no gene match: 4. The CDR3 sequence: CASSDTAGVTDTQYF. CDR3 nucleotide sequence: TGTGCCAGCAGTGACACAGCGGGAGTTACAGATACGCAGTATTTT.

This rearrangement joins TRBV28 to TRBJ1-3; possibly TRBD1 for D (5 bases). With 3 bases removed from V and 3 bases from J, the gap between germline ends came to 12 bases. Germline V gene lookup returns CDR1 MDHEN and CDR2 SYDVKM. The CDR3 spans 15 residues. The CDR3 reads CASSFRVGYGNTIYF. In DNA, the CDR3 is TGTGCCAGCAGTTTCAGGGTAGGGTATGGAAACACCATATATTTT.

This rearrangement joins TRBV5-6 to TRBJ1-2, with D tentatively TRBD1 (5 bases). Trimming shortened V by 4 bases and J by 4 bases, and 14 bases separated the two germline ends. Germline assignment: CDR1 SGHDT and CDR2 YYEEEE. CDR3 length: 14 amino acids. This CDR3 is CASSTPGLFYGYTF. CDR3 nucleotides: TGTGCCAGCAGCACACCGGGACTCTTCTATGGCTACACCTTC.

In DNA form, the CDR3 reads TGTGCCAGCGGGGGGGCGGAAAACAATGAGCAGTTCTTC. Translated: CASGGAENNEQFF. The chain joins TRBV6-1 to TRBJ2-1; tentatively, D is TRBD2 (7 bases). Deletions cut 8 bases from V and 5 bases from J, with 13 bases between. CDR1 and CDR2 from the germline V gene are MNHNS and SASEGT. The CDR3 contains 13 residues.

J is TRBJ2-5 and V is TRBV28; D unresolved. The CDR3 extends over 15 amino acids. V dropped 3 bases and J dropped 5 bases, with 16 bases sitting between them. Germline CDR1 MDHEN, CDR2 SYDVKM. The CDR3 here is CASSFGSQDLETQYF. In DNA form, the CDR3 reads TGTGCCAGCAGTTTTGGCTCTCAGGATCTGGAGACCCAGTACTTC.

In this sample, this clone turned up once. The chain links TRBV16 to TRBJ2-1; 7 nucleotides agree with TRBD2. Germline assignment: CDR1 KGHSY and CDR2 FQNENV. V trimming: 0 bases; J trimming: 2 bases; junction bases outside the gene matches: 4. This CDR3 spans 16 amino acids. The CDR3: CASSQSGRGTYNEQFF. In DNA, the CDR3 is TGTGCCAGCAGCCAATCTGGGCGGGGGACCTACAATGAGCAGTTCTTC.

This clone came up once. V and J are TRBV14 and TRBJ2-3; D is possibly TRBD2 (5 bases). Germline CDR1 and CDR2: SGHDN and FVKESK. Trimming pared 1 base from V and 4 bases from J, leaving 12 bases between. The CDR3 extends over 15 amino acids. CDR3 amino acids: CASSQVTGWADTQYF. CDR3 DNA sequence: TGTGCCAGCAGCCAAGTTACGGGGTGGGCAGATACGCAGTATTTT.

This chain joins TRBV15 and TRBJ2-1; 11 nucleotides align to TRBD1. The V gene's germline CDR1 is LNHNV and CDR2 YYDKDF (reference sequence). This CDR3 has 19 residues. The junction had 9 bases not matched to a gene; V was cut back by 0 bases and J by 2 bases. The chain's CDR3 is CATSRDPRRTGGAYNEQFF. In nucleotides, the CDR3 is TGTGCCACCAGCAGAGACCCCCGACGGACAGGGGGCGCCTACAATGAGCAGTTCTTC.